Below, 2 T cell receptor beta chains from the same sample are listed, as sequenced in a study of T cell repertoires in cytomegalovirus infection (dated by TCRdb to between 2017 and 2020). The data were produced on an Illumina HiSeq 1500. TCRdb passed the public sequencing reads through fastp at Q25 and MiXCR, retaining productive beta sequences. Each record represents a unique CDR3 protein, reported with the most common genes and DNA among its rows. This sample gives fewer than 400,000 distinct CDR3 sequences in total; roughly 20% of them show up just once. The top ten clones comprise less than 9.5% of the sample. What was sequenced was PBMCs. These receptors were collected from a human donor in good health (CMV status not recorded). Some clones in this sample may be carry-over from other donors' samples.

The rearrangement joins TRBV5-1 to TRBJ1-2; D perhaps matches TRBD1 (6 bases). Germline V gene data show CDR1 as SGHRS and CDR2 as YFSETQ. The CDR3 has 14 amino acids. Trimming pared 3 bases from V and 6 bases from J, leaving 15 bases between. CDR3 amino acids: CASSWQGRENGYTF. CDR3 in DNA: TGCGCCAGCAGCTGGCAGGGGCGCGAAAATGGCTACACCTTC.

With regard to this clonotype: The junction shows a germline mismatch at one end, possibly a read error. V gene TRBV7-2 combines with J gene TRBJ2-7; 10 positions agree with TRBD1. The CDR3 runs to 14 residues. Germline CDR1 reads SGHTA; CDR2 reads FQGNSA. The CDR3 bases are TGTGCCAACAGCCCGGGACAGGGGAACGACGAGCAGTACTTC. Its translation is CANSPGQGNDEQYF.